One sample yielded the 4 T cell receptor beta chains listed below, sequenced in a study of blood T cell repertoires in COVID-19. Profiling relied on immunoSEQ multiplex PCR, and the TCRdb table lists in-frame clones only, not all of them. The sample includes 470,000 or so clones, about 89% of them seen just once. The sequencing input was peripheral blood. Receptors originate from a woman under 40 with acute or convalescent COVID-19.

This clone has only one observation. The chain carries TRBV19 and TRBJ1-1; D perhaps matches TRBD1 (6 bases). V shed 3 bases and J shed 0 bases, with 20 bases lying between them. The CDR3 consists of 18 residues. CDR1 is LNHDA, CDR2 SQIVND, per germline (reference sequence). Here the CDR3 reads CASSIYGLGRGMNTEAFF. The CDR3 DNA follows: TGTGCCAGTAGTATCTATGGTCTCGGCAGGGGAATGAACACTGAAGCTTTCTTT.

The chain employs TRBV5-4 and TRBJ2-5; no firm D call. Germline V gives CDR1 SGHNT, CDR2 YYREEE (reference sequence). The CDR3 covers 13 residues. Trimming removed 5 bases at V and 2 bases at J, with 10 bases between. Here the CDR3 DNA reads TGTGCCAGCAGTCGTACTGGTCAAGAGACCCAGTACTTC. Its translation: CASSRTGQETQYF.

The chain combines TRBV5-1 with TRBJ1-2, with a possible D match to TRBD1 (5 bases). Trimming stripped 3 bases from V and 2 bases from J, with 8 bases between. The CDR3 totals 13 residues. The V gene's germline CDR1 is SGHRS and CDR2 YFSETQ. CDR3 sequence reads: CASSSDSNYGYTF. CDR3 nucleotide sequence: TGCGCCAGCAGCTCCGACAGCAACTATGGCTACACCTTC.

This clone appeared a single time. The rearrangement joins TRBV3-1 (or the pseudogene TRBV3-2) to TRBJ1-1; D is uncertain. Germline V lookup: CDR1 LGHDT, CDR2 YNNKEL (reference sequence). There are 17 residues in the CDR3. Trimming left V 4 bases short and J 1 base short, with 19 bases between. The CDR3 nucleotides read TGTGCCAGCAGCCCCGACGAGGGCAGCCGGTCGAACACTGAAGCTTTCTTT. It specifies CASSPDEGSRSNTEAFF.